This TCR beta chain came from a study of blood T cell repertoires in COVID-19. The CDR3 length is 13 residues. V was pared by 4 bases and J by 3 bases, with 0 bases of the junction left unmatched. Germline CDR1 WSHSY, CDR2 SAAADI. Authors' processing steps: The assay estimated nucleated cells by amplifying reference gene primers. Repertoires were generated with immunoSEQ multiplex PCR, while TCRdb's copy carries only in-frame clones and drops some. V and J calls and clone size follow that table, whereas D and trimming were derived from the DNA. The table records about 120,000 clones, 80% to 85% of them present only once.

Sample: peripheral blood. This rearrangement joins TRBV10-2 to TRBJ2-7, with 10 bases aligning to TRBD2. The receptor comes from a woman in her 70s with acute or convalescent COVID-19. The CDR3 reads CASSGTSGYEQYF. The CDR3 coding sequence is TGCGCCAGCAGTGGGACTAGCGGCTACGAGCAGTACTTC.